This entry describes one TCR beta chain. The antigen is undetermined. This entry belongs to a study of T-cell memory formation after mild COVID-19. Study observations and caveats: Contracting CD4+ clones lay largely in CM and EM, with CD8+ ones residing in EMRA.

The V gene lost 3 bases and the J gene lost 1 base, with 15 bases spanning the gap. This CDR3 is 15 amino acids long. CDR1 and CDR2 from the germline V gene are DFQATT and SNEGSKA (reference sequence). TCRdb independently ran MiXCR on the 5' RACE reads; one entry per CDR3 protein. The repertoire includes hundreds of thousands of distinct CDR3 sequences, approximately 21% of them detected once, and under 8.5% sits in the top ten. The receptor was derived from an adult woman who had mild COVID-19 (a few samples of this study predate the infection). Cell type and time point are not known. What was sequenced was PBMCs or a T cell subset sorted from them (not recorded which). The chain combines TRBV20-1 with TRBJ1-2; D is possibly TRBD1 (5 bases). CDR3 sequence: CSARREGPLNYGYTF. The DNA of the CDR3 is TGCAGTGCTAGGAGAGAGGGACCCCTTAACTATGGCTACACCTTC.